This is a list of T cell receptor beta chains from one sample in a study of blood T cell repertoires in COVID-19. Here immunoSEQ multiplex PCR was the method, and the copy in TCRdb shows in-frame clones only, minus some. The sample lists around 57,000 clones, around 85% occurring once. The sample comprised peripheral blood. These receptors all stem from a woman in her sixties or seventies with acute or convalescent COVID-19. Each CDR3 is given with its conserved first and last residue. D genes are given only for firm matches. Where a row states a size, it is once, few, many or the class of an expanded clone; other rows omit it.

NA	TRBV9	NA	TRBJ2-1	TGTGCCAGCAGCGAACTGCTTAGCTCCTACAATGAGCAGTTCTTC	CASSELLSSYNEQFF
TRBD1	TRBV13	NA	TRBJ2-2	TGTGCCAGCAGCCGCCGGGACAGGAACACCGGGGAGCTGTTTTTT	CASSRRDRNTGELFF
TRBD2	TRBV20-1	NA	TRBJ2-1	TGCAGTGCTAGTACGCGGGGGGGTAATGAGCAGTTCTTC	CSASTRGGNEQFF
TRBD1	TRBV5-1	NA	TRBJ2-2	TGCGCCAGCAGCTTGCAGGGGGAGAGGAACACCGGGGAGCTGTTTTTT	CASSLQGERNTGELFF
NA	TRBV19	NA	TRBJ2-2	TGTGCCAGTAGTATCCTCACCGGGGAGCTGTTTTTT	CASSILTGELFF
TRBD1	TRBV27	NA	TRBJ1-5	TGTGCCAGCAGTTTAACAGGGGGCTTTCAGCCCCAGCATTTT	CASSLTGGFQPQHF
NA	TRBV9	NA	TRBJ1-5	TGTGCCAGCAGCGTAGAGCCCTCCGGGCCCCAGCATTTT	CASSVEPSGPQHF
NA	TRBV6-5	NA	TRBJ2-3	TGTGCCAGCAGTTACTCTAGAGCAGATACGCAGTATTTT	CASSYSRADTQYF
NA	TRBV12-3/TRBV12-4	few	TRBJ1-2	TGTGCCAGCAGCAGACTATATGGCTACACCTTC	CASSRLYGYTF
NA	TRBV4-1	NA	TRBJ1-5	TGCGCCAGCAGCCAAGAGTTTTTGGGGAGGGGTAGCAATCAGCCCCAGCATTTT	CASSQEFLGRGSNQPQHF
TRBD1	TRBV6-5	NA	TRBJ1-5	TGTGCCAGCAGCCGGACAGGGGACCGTCAGCCCCAGCATTTT	CASSRTGDRQPQHF
TRBD2	TRBV4-3	NA	TRBJ2-6	TGCGCCAGCAGCCAAGATGGTCTAGCGGGGGTCTCTGGGGCCAACGTCCTGACTTTC	CASSQDGLAGVSGANVLTF
TRBD1	TRBV14	NA	TRBJ1-1	TGTGCCAGCAGCCAAGCAGGGGGCACTGAAGCTTTCTTT	CASSQAGGTEAFF
NA	TRBV7-2	NA	TRBJ2-7	TGTGCCAGCAGCTCGTCGGTATCCTACGAGCAGTACTTC	CASSSSVSYEQYF
NA	TRBV5-5	NA	TRBJ1-6	TGTGCCAGCAGCTTGTCAAGGAGAAATTCACCCCTCCACTTT	CASSLSRRNSPLHF
NA	TRBV18	NA	TRBJ1-6	TGTGCCAGCTCACCAAACAGCTTGAATTCACCCCTCCACTTT	CASSPNSLNSPLHF
NA	TRBV2	NA	TRBJ2-5	TGTGCCAGCTCCCTCCAAGAGACCCAGTACTTC	CASSLQETQYF
NA	TRBV5-6	few	TRBJ1-6	TGTGCCAGCAGCGAGAATGAGCTTTTGTCCCTCCACTTT	CASSENELLSLHF
TRBD2	TRBV10-3	NA	TRBJ2-1	TGTGCCGCCGCACCCGGGGGGGGCTCATATGAGCAGTTCTTC	CAAAPGGGSYEQFF
TRBD1	TRBV2	NA	TRBJ1-4	TGTGCCAGCAGTGGACAGGGGGCGAAAGAAAAACTGTTTTTT	CASSGQGAKEKLFF
NA	TRBV2	NA	TRBJ2-3	TGTGCCAGCATCAGGGTGGTGGGAGATACGCAGTATTTT	CASIRVVGDTQYF
NA	TRBV6-4	NA	TRBJ1-2	TGTGCCAGCTCCCGTCGGGAGGATGGCTACACCTTC	CASSRREDGYTF
TRBD2	TRBV6-2/TRBV6-3	NA	TRBJ2-1	TGTGCCAGCAGTCCAATCGGTAGCGGGGCGGCGGTAGGAGAGCAGTTCTTC	CASSPIGSGAAVGEQFF
NA	TRBV9	NA	TRBJ1-2	TGTGCCAGCAAAAGAATAGGAGCTAACTATGGCTACACCTTC	CASKRIGANYGYTF
TRBD1	TRBV7-9	NA	TRBJ1-2	TGTGCCAGCAGCTGGGGACAGGGAGGTGGCTACACCTTC	CASSWGQGGGYTF
TRBD2	TRBV2	NA	TRBJ2-4	TGTGCCAGCAGGGATTCGGGACTAGCGGATCCAGCCAAAAACATTCAGTACTTC	CASRDSGLADPAKNIQYF
NA	TRBV3-1/TRBV3-2	NA	TRBJ2-1	TGTGCCAGCAGCCAAGATCGAATAGGACAGTGCTTCTTC	CASSQDRIGQCFF
NA	TRBV4-3	once	TRBJ1-1	TGCGCCAGCAGCCAAGATGGTTTTCAGGGAACTGAAGCTTTCTTT	CASSQDGFQGTEAFF
NA	TRBV2	few	TRBJ1-6	TGTGCCAGCAGTGATTACGGCAGGGATTATTCACCCCTCCACTTT	CASSDYGRDYSPLHF
NA	TRBV3-1/TRBV3-2	few	TRBJ2-3	TGTGCCAGCAGCCATGTTCTACCCGTTACGCAGTATTTT	CASSHVLPVTQYF
NA	TRBV10-3	NA	TRBJ1-1	TGTGCCATCAGCGGTCAGAACACTGAAGCTTTCTTT	CAISGQNTEAFF
NA	TRBV7-2	NA	TRBJ1-5	TGTGCCAGCAGCTCGCGAGCATGGGGGCAAAATCAGCCCCAGCATTTT	CASSSRAWGQNQPQHF
NA	TRBV27	NA	TRBJ1-1	TGTGCCAGCACGGCAGGTACGAACACTGAAGCTTTCTTT	CASTAGTNTEAFF
TRBD2	TRBV19	NA	TRBJ2-1	TGTGCCAGTAGTGAGACTAGCGGGGGCCGGGAGCAGTTCTTC	CASSETSGGREQFF
NA	TRBV11-2	few	TRBJ2-7	TGTGCCAGCAGCTTATCTGGCTTCAGCTCCTACGAGCAGTACTTC	CASSLSGFSSYEQYF
NA	TRBV12-1	NA	TRBJ2-7	TGTGCCAGCAGCCCCACCCGAGGTCTAGCGGGGGAAGAGCAGTACTTC	CASSPTRGLAGEEQYF
NA	TRBV6-6	NA	TRBJ1-6	TGTGCCAGCAGTTACCCGGGGGGAAGTTCACCCCTCCACTTT	CASSYPGGSSPLHF
NA	TRBV4-1	few	TRBJ1-4	TGCGCCAGCAGCCAAGTAGGGACTGCGAATGAAAAACTGTTTTTT	CASSQVGTANEKLFF
TRBD1	TRBV28	few	TRBJ1-2	TGTGCCAGCAGAGAAACCGGGACAGGGTTATCTGGATATGGCTACACCTTC	CASRETGTGLSGYGYTF
TRBD1	TRBV3-1/TRBV3-2	NA	TRBJ2-7	TGTGCCAGCAGCCCTACAGGGGCCTACGAGCAGTACTTC	CASSPTGAYEQYF
NA	TRBV7-7	NA	TRBJ1-4	TGTGCTAGCAGCTTAAGTCTTGGCGGTAATGAAAAACTGTTTTTT	CASSLSLGGNEKLFF
TRBD2	TRBV27	once	TRBJ2-1	TGTGCCAGCAGTTTATTTGGGACTAGCGGGGGGTTCCCATACAATGAGCAGTTCTTC	CASSLFGTSGGFPYNEQFF
NA	TRBV7-2	NA	TRBJ2-2	TGTGCCAGCAGACAAAACACCGGGGAGCTGTTTTTT	CASRQNTGELFF
TRBD1	TRBV29-1	NA	TRBJ1-1	TGCAGCGTTGGGACAGGGATAACTGAAGCTTTCTTT	CSVGTGITEAFF
TRBD2	TRBV6-2/TRBV6-3	NA	TRBJ2-3	TGTGCCAGCAGCCACCAACTAGCGGGGGCAGAAACAGATACGCAGTATTTT	CASSHQLAGAETDTQYF
NA	TRBV2	NA	TRBJ2-1	TGTGCCAGCAGCCTTCCGTTAGTCTCCAATGAGCAGTTCTTC	CASSLPLVSNEQFF
NA	TRBV19	NA	TRBJ1-4	TGTGCCAGTAGTACCAACGGGGGAACTAATGAAAAACTGTTTTTT	CASSTNGGTNEKLFF
NA	TRBV9	NA	TRBJ2-1	TGTGCCAGCAGCGTAAGGGGAGGCTACAATGAGCAGTTCTTC	CASSVRGGYNEQFF
TRBD2	TRBV18	NA	TRBJ2-3	TGTGCCAGCTCACCCCTATCACTAGCGGTTGGCACAGATACGCAGTATTTT	CASSPLSLAVGTDTQYF